A single sample is the source of the 5 T cell receptor beta chains below, sequenced in a study of T cell changes during pregnancy in multiple sclerosis. Produced via immunoSEQ multiplex PCR; TCRdb's table is partial and in-frame only. The sample holds about 76,000 clones, roughly 92% seen once. The sequences come from peripheral blood, collected after pregnancy. The origin of the receptors is a female donor in good health, enrolled as a control in a pregnancy study.

Comments on this clone: The same CDR3 can be traced to other DNA sequences in this sample. J is TRBJ2-7 and V is TRBV28; D is unclear. The CDR3 is 12 residues long. Germline V gene lookup returns CDR1 MDHEN and CDR2 SYDVKM. Between the trimmed V and J ends, which lost 3 bases and 2 bases, there was a span of 5 bases. The chain's CDR3 is CASSLRTYEQYF. CDR3 bases: TGTGCCAGCAGTTTGAGGACCTACGAGCAGTACTTC.

The chain joins TRBV11-3 to TRBJ1-6; no firm D call. Per germline, CDR1 SGHNT and CDR2 YENEEA. Trimming removed 2 bases from V and 4 bases from J, with 6 bases in between. This CDR3 spans 14 amino acids. The CDR3 here is CASSLWQYNSPLHF. As DNA, the CDR3 is TGTGCCAGCAGCTTATGGCAGTATAATTCACCCCTCCACTTT.

The chain is built from TRBV27 and TRBJ2-1, with D possibly matching TRBD2 (6 bases). This CDR3 region has 16 residues. The germline V and J ends were trimmed by 0 bases and 4 bases, with 13 bases remaining between them. Germline V lookup: CDR1 MNHEY, CDR2 SMNVEV (reference sequence). CDR3 loop: CASSLSSASAYNEQFF. CDR3 DNA sequence: TGTGCCAGCAGTTTATCGTCGGCTAGCGCATACAATGAGCAGTTCTTC.

This chain connects TRBV6-6 to TRBJ1-2; the D gene is possibly TRBD1 (5 bases). Germline V lookup: CDR1 MNHNY, CDR2 SVGAGI (reference sequence). V was trimmed by 3 bases and J by 8 bases, leaving 13 bases between them. This CDR3 is built from 13 residues. The CDR3 spells CASSYGGLKGYTF. The CDR3 DNA is TGTGCCAGCAGTTATGGGGGACTTAAGGGCTACACCTTC.

V gene TRBV30 combines with J gene TRBJ2-1; possibly TRBD1 for D (5 bases). There are 14 residues in the CDR3. The germline gives CDR1 GTSNPN, CDR2 SVGIG (reference sequence). V lost 0 bases and J 10 bases, leaving 16 bases between the germline ends. The CDR3 nucleotides are TGTGCCTGGAGTGTGGACACCCAACTGGGAGAGCAGTTCTTC. This encodes CAWSVDTQLGEQFF.